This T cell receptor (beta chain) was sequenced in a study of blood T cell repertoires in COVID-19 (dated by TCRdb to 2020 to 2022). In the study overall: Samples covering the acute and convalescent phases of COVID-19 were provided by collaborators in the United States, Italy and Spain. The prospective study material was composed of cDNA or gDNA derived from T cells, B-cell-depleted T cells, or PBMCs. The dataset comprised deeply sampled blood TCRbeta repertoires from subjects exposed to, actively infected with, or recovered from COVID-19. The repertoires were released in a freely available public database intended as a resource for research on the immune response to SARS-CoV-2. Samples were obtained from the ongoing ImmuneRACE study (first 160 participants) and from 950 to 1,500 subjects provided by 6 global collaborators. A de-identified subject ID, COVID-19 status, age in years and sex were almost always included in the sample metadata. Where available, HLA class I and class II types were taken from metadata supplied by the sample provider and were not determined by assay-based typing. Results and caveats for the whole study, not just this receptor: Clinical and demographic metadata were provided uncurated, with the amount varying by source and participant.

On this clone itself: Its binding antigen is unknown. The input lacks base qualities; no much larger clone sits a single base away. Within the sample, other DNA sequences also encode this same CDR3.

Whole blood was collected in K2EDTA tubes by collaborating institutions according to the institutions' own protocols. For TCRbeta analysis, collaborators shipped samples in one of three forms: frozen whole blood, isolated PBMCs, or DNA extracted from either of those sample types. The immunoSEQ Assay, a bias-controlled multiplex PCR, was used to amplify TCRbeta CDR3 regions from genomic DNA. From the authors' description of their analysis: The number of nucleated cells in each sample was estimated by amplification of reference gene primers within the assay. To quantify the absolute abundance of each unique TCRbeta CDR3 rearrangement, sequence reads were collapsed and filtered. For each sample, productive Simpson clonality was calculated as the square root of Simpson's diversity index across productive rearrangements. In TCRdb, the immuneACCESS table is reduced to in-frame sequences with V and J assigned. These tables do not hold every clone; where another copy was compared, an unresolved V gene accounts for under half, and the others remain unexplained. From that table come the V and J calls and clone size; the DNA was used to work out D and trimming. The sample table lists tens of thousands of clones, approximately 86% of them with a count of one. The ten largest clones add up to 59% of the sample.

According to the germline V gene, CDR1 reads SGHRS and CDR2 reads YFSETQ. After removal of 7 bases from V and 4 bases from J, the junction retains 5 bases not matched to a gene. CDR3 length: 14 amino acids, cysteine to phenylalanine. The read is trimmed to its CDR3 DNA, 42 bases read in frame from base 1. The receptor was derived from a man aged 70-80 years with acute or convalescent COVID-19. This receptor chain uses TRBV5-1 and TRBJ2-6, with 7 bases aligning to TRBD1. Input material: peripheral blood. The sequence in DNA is TGCGCCAGCGAGACAGGGTCAGGGGCCAACGTCCTGACTTTC. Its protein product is CASETGSGANVLTF.